These 29 T cell receptor beta chains were all obtained from the same sample, sequenced in a study of T cells in tuberculosis. Stated time point: new active TB diagnosis, blood taken before or within 7 days of starting treatment. Sequencing used immunoSEQ multiplex PCR; TCRdb keeps in-frame clones, though not all of them. The data hold more than 30,000 clones, with 86% observed a single time. This specimen consisted of PBMCs, obtained at tuberculosis diagnosis. These receptors originate from an adult with tuberculosis.

The V gene is TRBV5-1, the J gene TRBJ1-1; TRBD1 matches 9 bases. CDR1 is SGHRS, CDR2 YFSETQ, per germline. The trim removed 2 bases at V and 1 base at J, leaving 6 bases unmatched. This CDR3 contains 16 residues. CDR3 amino acids: CASSLQGAIGNTEAFF. The CDR3 nucleotides are TGCGCCAGCAGCTTACAGGGGGCAATTGGGAACACTGAAGCTTTCTTT.

The chain combines TRBV15 with TRBJ2-1, with 9 bases identical to TRBD1. After removal of 6 bases from V and 16 bases from J, the junction contained 16 bases not matched to a gene. The CDR3 is 14 residues long. Germline CDR1 LNHNV, CDR2 YYDKDF (reference sequence). This CDR3 reads CATSPESGQGGRFF. The CDR3 DNA follows: TGTGCCACCAGTCCTGAATCGGGACAGGGTGGAAGATTCTTC.

The chain combines TRBV25-1 with TRBJ2-2; TRBD1 is a possible D gene (5 bases). Germline V gene lookup returns CDR1 MGHDK and CDR2 SYGVNS. The CDR3 has 15 amino acids. V was trimmed by 1 base and J by 5 bases, leaving 11 bases between them. The CDR3 region is CASSESNGATGELFF. The DNA for the CDR3 is TGTGCCAGCAGTGAATCGAATGGGGCTACCGGGGAGCTGTTTTTT.

The chain couples TRBV4-2 to TRBJ2-3; D ambiguous. V was shortened by 0 bases and J by 6 bases, with 13 bases between the two germline ends. The CDR3 is made up of 15 amino acids. The germline V gene encodes CDR1 LGHNA and CDR2 YNFKEQ. CDR3 nucleotides: TGTGCCAGCAGCCAAGATCGCCTAGTTTCGGATACGCAGTATTTT. It translates to CASSQDRLVSDTQYF.

This sequence joins TRBV2 and TRBJ1-3, with D uncertain. The CDR3 consists of 15 residues. The V and J ends lost 5 bases and 4 bases respectively, with 15 bases between them. Per the germline V gene, CDR1 is SNHLY and CDR2 is FYNNEI. The CDR3 loop reads CASSPSAARGNTIYF. The DNA of the CDR3 is TGTGCCAGCAGTCCTTCGGCGGCGCGGGGAAACACCATATATTTT.

The CDR3 sequence: CASSSGQTHEKLFF. DNA for the CDR3: TGTGCCAGCAGCTCGGGACAGACACATGAAAAACTGTTTTTT. The V gene is TRBV11-2, the J gene TRBJ1-4; 7 positions match TRBD1. After removal of 4 bases from V and 6 bases from J, the junction contained 5 bases not matched to a gene. The CDR3 extends over 14 amino acids. Germline CDR1 SGHAT, CDR2 FQNNGV.

This chain links TRBV9 with TRBJ2-2; 8 positions agree with TRBD1. This CDR3 region has 15 residues. Unmatched junction bases numbered 9, after V lost 4 bases and J lost 7 bases. Germline loops: CDR1 SGDLS, CDR2 YYNGEE. This CDR3 is CASSKDRVIGGELFF. For the CDR3, the DNA is TGTGCCAGCAGCAAGGACAGGGTAATTGGCGGGGAGCTGTTTTTT.

The CDR3 coding sequence is TGCGCCAGCAGCTTGACTAGCGGGAGTGTCACCGGGGAGCTGTTTTTT. It is translated as CASSLTSGSVTGELFF. The chain has TRBV5-1 and TRBJ2-2; 11 nucleotides match TRBD2. Losses at the gene ends were 1 base for V and 4 bases for J; bases not matched to a gene: 3. The length of the CDR3 is 16 residues. Per germline, CDR1 SGHRS and CDR2 YFSETQ.

The chain recombines TRBV6-1 with TRBJ2-7; 7 bases fit TRBD1. V lost 4 bases and J lost 4; bases outside the gene matches: 13. The CDR3 has 16 residues. In germline, CDR1 is MNHNS, CDR2 SASEGT. The CDR3 nucleotides are TGTGCCAGCAGTGCCCATCCCGAGGGGGCTGCATACGAGCAGTACTTC. Protein sequence: CASSAHPEGAAYEQYF.

The rearrangement joins TRBV5-1 to TRBJ2-1; TRBD1 aligns across 7 bases. Germline loops: CDR1 SGHRS, CDR2 YFSETQ. The CDR3 covers 15 residues. V trimming: 3 bases; J trimming: 3 bases; junction bases outside the gene matches: 6. CDR3 loop: CASSSQTGNYNEQFF. In DNA, the CDR3 is TGCGCCAGCAGCTCGCAGACAGGGAACTACAATGAGCAGTTCTTC.

The chain uses TRBV25-1 and TRBJ2-5; D may be TRBD2 (7 bases). Trimming pared 7 bases from V and 0 bases from J, leaving 18 bases between. The CDR3 loop spans 16 amino acids. Germline CDR1 is MGHDK and CDR2 is SYGVNS. The chain's CDR3 is CASTEKGGVYQETQYF. CDR3 bases: TGTGCCAGCACCGAAAAAGGGGGGGTGTACCAAGAGACCCAGTACTTC. Full variable domain (missing parts from reference TRBV25-1 and TRBJ2-5): EADIYQTPRYLVIGTGKKITLECSQTMGHDKMYWYQQDPGMELHLIHYSYGVNSTEKGDLSSESTVSRIRTEHFPLTLESARPSHTSQYLCASTEKGGVYQETQYFGPGTRLLVL.

The sample holds one count of this clone. This chain connects TRBV27 to TRBJ2-7; 8 positions match TRBD2. After removal of 5 bases from V and 0 bases from J, the junction contained 3 bases not matched to a gene. CDR1 and CDR2 from the germline V gene are MNHEY and SMNVEV (reference sequence). The CDR3 runs to 14 residues. CDR3 DNA: TGTGCCAGCAGTAGGCGGGAGGTCTCCTACGAGCAGTACTTC. Translating gives CASSRREVSYEQYF.

This chain uses TRBV28 with TRBJ1-4, with 9 bases identical to TRBD1. V lost 6 bases to trimming and J lost 4 bases; unmatched junction nucleotides: 6. This CDR3 spans 15 amino acids. The germline V gene encodes CDR1 MDHEN and CDR2 SYDVKM. The CDR3 reads CASRNRGRGNEKLFF. The CDR3 DNA reads as TGTGCCAGCAGAAACAGGGGGCGGGGTAATGAAAAACTGTTTTTT.

V and J are TRBV5-1 and TRBJ2-7; 8 nucleotides line up with TRBD1. This CDR3 has 13 amino acids. V trimming: 5 bases; J trimming: 3 bases; junction bases outside the gene matches: 4. Germline lookup yields CDR1 SGHRS and CDR2 YFSETQ. CDR3 loop: CASSGTGSYEQYF. DNA for the CDR3: TGCGCCAGCAGTGGGACAGGAAGCTACGAGCAGTACTTC.

The chain carries TRBV5-3 and TRBJ2-3; 8 bases align to TRBD1. TRBV5-3 is an open reading frame, and its role is uncertain. The J segment lost 3 bases and the V segment lost 1 base, leaving 16 bases of the junction unmatched. CDR3 length equals 19 residues. CDR3 in DNA: TGTGCCAGAAGCTTGAGCGGCAGGGGGCGCGGTATTGGGACAGATACGCAGTATTTT. Its protein product is CARSLSGRGRGIGTDTQYF.

The gene calls are TRBV4-1 and TRBJ1-1; 7 bases align to TRBD1. From germline, CDR1 is MGHRA and CDR2 YSYEKL. This CDR3 is 15 amino acids long. The junction had 4 bases not matched to a gene; V was cut back by 2 bases and J by 1 base. The CDR3 region is CASSQLGQANTEAFF. Written as DNA, the CDR3 is TGCGCCAGCAGCCAACTAGGACAGGCGAACACTGAAGCTTTCTTT.

V is TRBV5-4 and J is TRBJ2-1, with 8 bases aligning to TRBD2. With V trimmed by 0 bases and J by 7 bases, 3 bases remained unmatched. CDR1 and CDR2 (germline): SGHNT, YYREEE (reference sequence). The CDR3 is 14 amino acids. CDR3: CASSLAGGRNEQFF. CDR3 in DNA: TGTGCCAGCAGCTTGGCGGGAGGGAGGAATGAGCAGTTCTTC. The entire variable domain, with the rest obtained from reference TRBV5-4 and TRBJ2-1, is as follows: ETGVTQSPTHLIKTRGQQVTLRCSSQSGHNTVSWYQQALGQGPQFIFQYYREEENGRGNFPPRFSGLQFPNYSSELNVNALELDDSALYLCASSLAGGRNEQFFGPGTRLTVL.

This clone showed up just once. The chain has TRBV15 and TRBJ2-7; 8 nucleotides agree with TRBD1. The germline V gene has CDR1 LNHNV and CDR2 YYDKDF (reference sequence). J was trimmed by 2 bases and V by 6 bases; bases with no gene match: 6. The CDR3 is 14 amino acids. The CDR3 here is CATSARDRTYEQYF. The DNA for the CDR3 is TGTGCCACCAGTGCACGGGACAGGACCTACGAGCAGTACTTC.

This chain joins TRBV15 and TRBJ1-1; no clear D. V was cut by 0 bases and J by 3 bases, with 11 bases left in between. The CDR3 consists of 15 residues. CDR1 LNHNV and CDR2 YYDKDF come from the germline V gene (reference sequence). The CDR3 DNA follows: TGTGCCACCAGCAGAGAGGAGGGTGTCCACACTGAAGCTTTCTTT. It translates to CATSREEGVHTEAFF.

This sequence joins TRBV19 and TRBJ1-5; 8 nucleotides align to TRBD1. Per the germline V gene, CDR1 is LNHDA and CDR2 is SQIVND (reference sequence). The CDR3 has 18 amino acids. Losses at the gene ends were 5 bases for V and 3 bases for J; bases not matched to a gene: 15. This CDR3 reads CASSFTFRGRVNNQPQHF. DNA of the CDR3: TGTGCCAGTAGTTTCACTTTCAGGGGGCGAGTGAACAATCAGCCCCAGCATTTT.

The gene calls are TRBV5-1 and TRBJ1-2, with TRBD1 matching 9 bases. This CDR3 has 15 amino acids. Trimming removed 0 bases from V and 2 bases from J; junction bases left unmatched: 2. Germline CDR1 and CDR2: SGHRS and YFSETQ. The CDR3 DNA sequence: TGCGCCAGCAGCTTGGCCGGACAGGGGAACTATGGCTACACCTTC. This encodes CASSLAGQGNYGYTF.

The chain couples TRBV7-9 to TRBJ2-1; 7 positions agree with TRBD1. The CDR3 runs 16 residues. Trimming took 5 bases from V and 6 from J; bases not matched to a gene: 13. Looked up from germline, CDR1 is SEHNR and CDR2 is FQNEAQ (reference sequence). This CDR3 is CASSPEQGRLFNEQFF. The CDR3 DNA is TGTGCCAGCAGCCCAGAACAGGGGCGTCTATTCAATGAGCAGTTCTTC.

V gene TRBV6-1 combines with J gene TRBJ2-4; 7 bases fit TRBD2. The CDR3 spans 15 residues. The germline V gene encodes CDR1 MNHNS and CDR2 SASEGT. J gave up 7 bases and V 1 base, and 7 bases lay outside the gene matches. CDR3 sequence: CASSEGGGRWNIQYF. The CDR3 DNA reads as TGTGCCAGCAGTGAAGGGGGAGGGAGATGGAACATTCAGTACTTC.

This chain connects TRBV27 to TRBJ2-7; weak D call: TRBD2 (6 bases). This CDR3 is 15 amino acids long. Trimming pared 1 base from V and 3 bases from J, leaving 13 bases between. The germline CDR1 and CDR2 sequences are MNHEY and SMNVEV (reference sequence). This CDR3 is CASSLWPSEGYEQYF. CDR3 nucleotides: TGTGCCAGCAGTTTATGGCCTAGCGAGGGCTACGAGCAGTACTTC.

This clone was recorded only once. This chain joins TRBV4-1 and TRBJ2-5; D perhaps matches TRBD1 (5 bases). V was clipped by 1 base and J by 6 bases, with 9 bases between them. The CDR3 spans 13 residues. Germline lookup yields CDR1 MGHRA and CDR2 YSYEKL. The chain's CDR3 is CASSQVRDQTQYF. The CDR3 DNA reads as TGCGCCAGCAGCCAAGTCAGGGATCAGACCCAGTACTTC.

This clone was observed a single time. The chain employs TRBV4-1 and TRBJ2-2, with 13 bases aligning to TRBD2. This CDR3 contains 16 residues. Per germline, CDR1 MGHRA and CDR2 YSYEKL. Unmatched junction bases numbered 1, after V lost 6 bases and J lost 0 bases. CDR3: CASRTSGRSNTGELFF. For the CDR3, the DNA is TGCGCCAGCAGGACTAGCGGGAGGTCGAACACCGGGGAGCTGTTTTTT.

The rearrangement links TRBV5-1 to TRBJ2-1, with 7 bases aligning to TRBD2. Trimming cost V 0 bases and J 8 bases; bases outside gene matches: 8. From germline, CDR1 is SGHRS and CDR2 YFSETQ. This CDR3 spans 15 amino acids. CDR3 sequence: CASSLDLAAAYEQFF. CDR3 nucleotide sequence: TGCGCCAGCAGCTTGGACCTAGCGGCAGCATATGAGCAGTTCTTC. The entire variable domain, with the rest obtained from reference TRBV5-1 and TRBJ2-1, is as follows: KAGVTQTPRYLIKTRGQQVTLSCSPISGHRSVSWYQQTPGQGLQFLFEYFSETQRNKGNFPGRFSGRQFSNSRSEMNVSTLELGDSALYLCASSLDLAAAYEQFFGPGTRLTVL.

J is TRBJ1-1 and V is TRBV15, with D unclear. The CDR3 totals 14 residues. The germline CDR1 and CDR2 sequences are LNHNV and YYDKDF (reference sequence). The V end lost 1 base, the J end lost 1 base, and 7 bases lay between the germline ends. CDR3 nucleotide sequence: TGTGCCACCAGCAGAGTTACAGCGAACACTGAAGCTTTCTTT. As protein: CATSRVTANTEAFF.

The chain employs TRBV5-6 and TRBJ1-6; the D is unclear. The germline CDR1 and CDR2 sequences are SGHDT and YYEEEE. The CDR3 totals 13 residues. The V end was cut by 2 bases, the J end by 7 bases, with 7 bases between. Written as DNA, the CDR3 is TGTGCCAGCAGCTTAGGCGGAAATTCACCCCTCCACTTT. Its translation: CASSLGGNSPLHF.